What follows are 4 T cell receptor beta chains derived from one specimen sequenced in a study of T cell responses to AZD1222 COVID-19 vaccine. Here immunoSEQ multiplex PCR was the method, and the copy in TCRdb shows in-frame clones only, minus some. The sample includes over 85,000 clones, about 85% of them seen just once. The source was peripheral blood, collected on day 0 of AZD1222 vaccination. These receptors were collected from an adult in good health.

The chain combines TRBV4-1 with TRBJ1-2; possible D gene TRBD1, 5 bases. Germline assignment: CDR1 MGHRA and CDR2 YSYEKL. V shed 2 bases and J shed 6 bases, with 13 bases lying between them. The CDR3 is 14 residues long. In DNA form, the CDR3 reads TGCGCCAGCAGCCAAAGGGCGGAGGGACATGGCTACACCTTC. Its protein is CASSQRAEGHGYTF.

The chain is built from TRBV6-1 and TRBJ2-1, with D hard to call. Germline V gene lookup returns CDR1 MNHNS and CDR2 SASEGT. This CDR3 comprises 13 residues. V was pared by 3 bases and J by 10 bases, with 13 bases between. Here the CDR3 reads CASSEMGELEQFF. In nucleotides, the CDR3 is TGTGCCAGCAGTGAGATGGGCGAACTGGAGCAGTTCTTC.

This rearrangement joins TRBV5-8 to TRBJ2-3, with 8 positions matching TRBD2. Trimming cost V 4 bases and J 2 bases; bases outside gene matches: 9. Germline lookup yields CDR1 SGHTS and CDR2 YDEGEE. There are 16 residues in the CDR3. The CDR3 nucleotides read TGTGCCAGCAGCCAACGGGGGGGGGCCAACACAGATACGCAGTATTTT. Protein: CASSQRGGANTDTQYF.

The genes are TRBV19 and TRBJ1-3; 7 bases are a match to TRBD1. This CDR3 spans 16 amino acids. The V gene end was trimmed by 6 bases and the J gene end by 4 bases; junction bases not matched to a gene: 12. Germline lookup yields CDR1 LNHDA and CDR2 SQIVND (reference sequence). CDR3 in DNA: TGTGCCAGTAGCCTCCGCGGGACAGCGGGGGGAAACACCATATATTTT. It translates to CASSLRGTAGGNTIYF.